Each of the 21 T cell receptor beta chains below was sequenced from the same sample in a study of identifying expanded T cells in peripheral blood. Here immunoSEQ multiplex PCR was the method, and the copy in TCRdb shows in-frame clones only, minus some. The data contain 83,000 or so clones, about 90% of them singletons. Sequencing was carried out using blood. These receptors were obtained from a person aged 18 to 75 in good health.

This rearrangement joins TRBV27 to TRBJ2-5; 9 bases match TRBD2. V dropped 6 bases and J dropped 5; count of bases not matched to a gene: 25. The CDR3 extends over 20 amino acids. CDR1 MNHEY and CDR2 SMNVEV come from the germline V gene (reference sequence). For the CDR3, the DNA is TGTGCCAGCAGACTTCCCGGGCGGGGGGGACAAAACCTTCATGGGGAGACCCAGTACTTC. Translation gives CASRLPGRGGQNLHGETQYF.

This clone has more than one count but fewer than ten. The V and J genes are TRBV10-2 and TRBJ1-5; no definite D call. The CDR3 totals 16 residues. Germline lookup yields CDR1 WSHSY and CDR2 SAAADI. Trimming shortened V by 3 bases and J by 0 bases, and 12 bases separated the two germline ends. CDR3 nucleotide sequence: TGCGCCAGCAGTGATTCGAGTCGAAATAGCAATCAGCCCCAGCATTTT. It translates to CASSDSSRNSNQPQHF.

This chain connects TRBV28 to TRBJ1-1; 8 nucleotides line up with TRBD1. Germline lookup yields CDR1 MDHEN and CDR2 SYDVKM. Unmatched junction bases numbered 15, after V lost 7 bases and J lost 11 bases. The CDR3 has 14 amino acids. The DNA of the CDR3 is TGTGCCAGCAACTTAAAAGGGCAGGGGGCGCGGGCTTTCTTT. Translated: CASNLKGQGARAFF.

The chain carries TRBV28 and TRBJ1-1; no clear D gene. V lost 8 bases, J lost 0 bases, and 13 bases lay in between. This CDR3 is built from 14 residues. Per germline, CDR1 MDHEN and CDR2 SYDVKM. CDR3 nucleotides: TGTGCCAGCGGAGGATTCAGGATGAACACTGAAGCTTTCTTT. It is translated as CASGGFRMNTEAFF.

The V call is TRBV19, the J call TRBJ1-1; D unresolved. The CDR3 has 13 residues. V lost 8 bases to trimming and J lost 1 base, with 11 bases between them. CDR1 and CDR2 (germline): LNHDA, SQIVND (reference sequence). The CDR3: CASSRTANTEAFF. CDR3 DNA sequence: TGTGCCAGTTCCCGGACGGCGAACACTGAAGCTTTCTTT.

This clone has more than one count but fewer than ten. CDR3 bases: TGTGCCAGCAGTGCCGACAGCAACACTGAAGCTTTCTTT. Translation: CASSADSNTEAFF. The gene calls are TRBV6-4 and TRBJ1-1; possibly TRBD1 for D (5 bases). Per germline, CDR1 MRHNA and CDR2 SNTAGT. Trimming stripped 4 bases from V and 2 bases from J, with 8 bases between. The CDR3 loop spans 13 amino acids.

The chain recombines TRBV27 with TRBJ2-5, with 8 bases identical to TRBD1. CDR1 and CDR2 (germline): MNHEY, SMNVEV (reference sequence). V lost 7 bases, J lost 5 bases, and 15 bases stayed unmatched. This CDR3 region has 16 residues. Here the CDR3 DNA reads TGTGCCAGCAATCCCCTAGGACAGGGAGGCGAGGAGACCCAGTACTTC. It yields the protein CASNPLGQGGEETQYF.

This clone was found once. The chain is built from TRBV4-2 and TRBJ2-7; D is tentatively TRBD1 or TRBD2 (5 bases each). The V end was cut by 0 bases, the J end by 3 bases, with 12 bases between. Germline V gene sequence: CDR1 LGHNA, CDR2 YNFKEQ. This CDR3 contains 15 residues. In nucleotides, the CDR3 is TGTGCCAGCAGCCAAGATTTGGGGCGGGTCTACGAGCAGTACTTC. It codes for CASSQDLGRVYEQYF.

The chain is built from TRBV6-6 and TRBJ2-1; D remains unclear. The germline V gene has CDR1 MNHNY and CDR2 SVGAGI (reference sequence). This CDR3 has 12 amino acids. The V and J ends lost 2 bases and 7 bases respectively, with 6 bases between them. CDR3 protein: CASSYPRNEQFF. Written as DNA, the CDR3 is TGTGCCAGCAGTTACCCGAGAAATGAGCAGTTCTTC.

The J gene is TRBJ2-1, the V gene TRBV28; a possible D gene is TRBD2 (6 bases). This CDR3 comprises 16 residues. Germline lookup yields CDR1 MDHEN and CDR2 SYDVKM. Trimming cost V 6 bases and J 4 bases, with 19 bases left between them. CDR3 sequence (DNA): TGTGCCAGCAGAAACCCGGGACTGCATTCGTACAATGAGCAGTTCTTC. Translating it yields CASRNPGLHSYNEQFF.

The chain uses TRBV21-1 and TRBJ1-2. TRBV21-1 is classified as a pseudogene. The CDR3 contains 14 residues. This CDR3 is CASSRVRAGYGYTF. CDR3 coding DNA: TGTGCCAGCAGCCGGGTCAGGGCGGGCTATGGCTACACCTTC.

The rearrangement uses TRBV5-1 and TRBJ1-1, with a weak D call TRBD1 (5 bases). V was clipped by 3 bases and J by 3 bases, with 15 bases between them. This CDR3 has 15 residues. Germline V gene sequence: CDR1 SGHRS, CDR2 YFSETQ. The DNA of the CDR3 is TGCGCCAGCAGCTCTGGCCCCAGGGTTTACACTGAAGCTTTCTTT. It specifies CASSSGPRVYTEAFF. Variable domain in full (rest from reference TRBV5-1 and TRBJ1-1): KAGVTQTPRYLIKTRGQQVTLSCSPISGHRSVSWYQQTPGQGLQFLFEYFSETQRNKGNFPGRFSGRQFSNSRSEMNVSTLELGDSALYLCASSSGPRVYTEAFFGQGTRLTVV.

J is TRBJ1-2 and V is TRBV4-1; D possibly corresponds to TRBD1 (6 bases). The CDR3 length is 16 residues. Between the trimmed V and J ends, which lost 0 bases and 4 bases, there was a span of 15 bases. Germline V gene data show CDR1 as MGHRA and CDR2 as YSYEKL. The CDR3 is CASSQEQGRGPYGYTF. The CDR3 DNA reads TGCGCCAGCAGCCAAGAACAGGGCAGGGGCCCCTATGGCTACACCTTC.

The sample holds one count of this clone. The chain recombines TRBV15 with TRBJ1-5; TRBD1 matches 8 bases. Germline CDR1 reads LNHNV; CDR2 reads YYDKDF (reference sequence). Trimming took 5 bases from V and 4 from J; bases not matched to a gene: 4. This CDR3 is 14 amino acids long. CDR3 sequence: CATSQDRANQPQHF. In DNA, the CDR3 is TGTGCCACCAGCCAGGACAGGGCAAATCAGCCCCAGCATTTT.

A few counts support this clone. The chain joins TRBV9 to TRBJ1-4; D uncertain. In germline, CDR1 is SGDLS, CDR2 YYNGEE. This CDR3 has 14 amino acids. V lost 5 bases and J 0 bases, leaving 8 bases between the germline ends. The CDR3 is CASSRLATNEKLFF. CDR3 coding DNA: TGTGCCAGCAGTCGACTTGCAACTAATGAAAAACTGTTTTTT.

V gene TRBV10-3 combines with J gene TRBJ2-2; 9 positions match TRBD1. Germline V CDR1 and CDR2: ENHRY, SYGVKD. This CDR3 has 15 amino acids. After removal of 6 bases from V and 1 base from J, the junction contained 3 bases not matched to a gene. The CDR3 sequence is CAIRPGQGNTGELFF. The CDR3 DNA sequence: TGTGCCATCAGGCCGGGACAGGGGAACACCGGGGAGCTGTTTTTT.

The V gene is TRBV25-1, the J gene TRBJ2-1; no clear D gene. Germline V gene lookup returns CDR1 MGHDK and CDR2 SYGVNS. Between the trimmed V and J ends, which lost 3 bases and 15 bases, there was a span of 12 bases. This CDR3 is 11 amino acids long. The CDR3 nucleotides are TGTGCCAGCAGTGATGTGAAGAGTCGGTTCTTC. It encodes CASSDVKSRFF. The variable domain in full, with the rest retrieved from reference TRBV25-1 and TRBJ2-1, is EADIYQTPRYLVIGTGKKITLECSQTMGHDKMYWYQQDPGMELHLIHYSYGVNSTEKGDLSSESTVSRIRTEHFPLTLESARPSHTSQYLCASSDVKSRFFGPGTRLTVL.

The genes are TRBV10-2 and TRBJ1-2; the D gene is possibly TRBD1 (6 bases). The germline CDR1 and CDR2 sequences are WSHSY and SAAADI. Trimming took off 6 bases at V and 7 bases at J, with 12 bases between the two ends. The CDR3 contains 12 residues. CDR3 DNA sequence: TGCGCCAGCAGGGGGACACCGTCTGGCTACACCTTC. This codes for CASRGTPSGYTF.

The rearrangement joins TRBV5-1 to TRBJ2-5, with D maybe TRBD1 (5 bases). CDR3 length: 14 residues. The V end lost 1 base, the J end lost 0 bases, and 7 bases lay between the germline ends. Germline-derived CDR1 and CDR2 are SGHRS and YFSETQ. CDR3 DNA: TGCGCCAGCAGCTTGAGGGGTTACCAAGAGACCCAGTACTTC. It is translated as CASSLRGYQETQYF.

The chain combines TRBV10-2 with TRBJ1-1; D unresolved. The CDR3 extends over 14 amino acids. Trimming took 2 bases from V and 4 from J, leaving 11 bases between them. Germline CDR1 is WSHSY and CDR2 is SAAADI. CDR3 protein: CASSEPRVGTEAFF. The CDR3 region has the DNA TGCGCCAGCAGTGAGCCTAGGGTGGGCACTGAAGCTTTCTTT.

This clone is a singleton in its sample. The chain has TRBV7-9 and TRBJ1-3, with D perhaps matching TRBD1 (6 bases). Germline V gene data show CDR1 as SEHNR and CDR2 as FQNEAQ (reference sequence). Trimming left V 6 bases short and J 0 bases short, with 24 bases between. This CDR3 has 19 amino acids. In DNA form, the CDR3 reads TGTGCCAGCAGGCGTCAGACCTTTGTTGACAGGTCCTCTGGAAACACCATATATTTT. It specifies CASRRQTFVDRSSGNTIYF.